These 21 T cell receptor beta chains originate from one sample sequenced in a study of T cells in Graves' hyperthyroidism and ophthalmopathy. RNA transcripts were the template for amplifying TCR beta CDR3 regions. A first-round RT-PCR of the TCR CDR3 used the HTBI primer set. MiXCR, run by TCRdb on the multiplex PCR reads, gives a single entry per CDR3 protein. The repertoire holds 350,000 or so distinct CDR3 sequences, with 15% to 20% as singletons. Material: blood. All receptors come from a woman in her thirties or forties with Graves' ophthalmopathy.

V usage is TRBV15 and J usage is TRBJ2-2, with D perhaps assigned TRBD1 or TRBD2 (5 bases each). Between the trimmed V and J ends, which lost 3 bases and 4 bases, there was a span of 9 bases. From germline, CDR1 is LNHNV and CDR2 YYDKDF (reference sequence). The CDR3 sequence is 14 residues long. CDR3 loop: CATSRGTSTGELFF. As DNA, the CDR3 is TGTGCCACCAGCAGGGGGACCAGCACCGGGGAGCTGTTTTTT.

DNA for the CDR3: TGCAGCGTCCGGGTAATATCCTACGAGCAGTACTTC. The encoded protein is CSVRVISYEQYF. V and J are TRBV29-1 and TRBJ2-7; D ambiguous. The CDR3 consists of 12 residues. The V gene's germline CDR1 is SQVTM and CDR2 ANQGSEA. V lost 6 bases and J lost 1, with 10 bases in between.

This clonotype was seen only a few times. Given a much more abundant clone one base away, this may be a read error. The chain links TRBV29-1 to TRBJ2-5, with a tentative D call TRBD2 (6 bases). Germline CDR1 SQVTM, CDR2 ANQGSEA. The CDR3 length is 12 residues. CDR3 protein: CSVWGVEETQHF. In DNA form, the CDR3 reads TGCAGCGTTTGGGGGGTCGAAGAGACCCAGCACTTC.

This clonotype was observed a few times. The chain couples TRBV20-1 to TRBJ1-5; D gene ambiguous. In germline, CDR1 is DFQATT, CDR2 SNEGSKA (reference sequence). This CDR3 contains 15 residues. V shed 3 bases and J shed 4 bases, with 16 bases lying between them. The CDR3 loop is CSARSPSYRNQPQHF. CDR3 DNA: TGCAGTGCTAGGTCACCGTCTTATAGAAATCAGCCCCAGCATTTT.

This clonotype has at least ten counts. The V and J genes are TRBV5-1 and TRBJ2-5; 7 bases align to TRBD2. V was pared by 2 bases and J by 5 bases, with 6 bases of the junction left unmatched. The CDR3 runs 14 residues. Looked up from germline, CDR1 is SGHRS and CDR2 is YFSETQ. The CDR3 nucleotides read TGCGCCAGCAGCTTCCGTCAGCGGGATGAGACCCAGTACTTC. This sequence encodes CASSFRQRDETQYF. Variable domain in full (rest from reference TRBV5-1 and TRBJ2-5): KAGVTQTPRYLIKTRGQQVTLSCSPISGHRSVSWYQQTPGQGLQFLFEYFSETQRNKGNFPGRFSGRQFSNSRSEMNVSTLELGDSALYLCASSFRQRDETQYFGPGTRLLVL.

There are a few counts of this clonotype. This chain connects TRBV11-2 to TRBJ2-3; 12 nucleotides line up with TRBD2. The CDR3 sequence is 15 residues long. Germline V gene lookup returns CDR1 SGHAT and CDR2 FQNNGV. With 5 bases clipped from V and 4 bases from J, the junction kept 4 bases outside the gene matches. The CDR3 DNA reads TGTGCCAGCAGCCAACTAGCGGGAGGATCAGATACGCAGTATTTT. Residues: CASSQLAGGSDTQYF.

In this sample, this clonotype turned up many times. This rearrangement joins TRBV29-1 to TRBJ2-2; a possible D gene is TRBD1 (6 bases). The CDR3 contains 13 residues. From germline, CDR1 is SQVTM and CDR2 ANQGSEA. Trimming took off 8 bases at V and 1 base at J, with 11 bases between the two ends. CDR3 residues: CSFTGQNTGELFF. CDR3 nucleotide sequence: TGCAGCTTCACGGGACAGAACACCGGGGAGCTGTTTTTT.

This clonotype was observed many times. The genes are TRBV30 and TRBJ1-1; no clear D gene. V was shortened by 3 bases and J by 1 base, with 12 bases between the two germline ends. The CDR3 has 14 amino acids. Looked up from germline, CDR1 is GTSNPN and CDR2 is SVGIG (reference sequence). The CDR3 loop is CAWRRRQTNTEAFF. The DNA for the CDR3 is TGTGCCTGGAGGCGGCGGCAGACGAACACTGAAGCTTTCTTT.

This clonotype has ten or more counts. This chain connects TRBV11-2 to TRBJ1-2; 7 nucleotides align to TRBD1. J gave up 5 bases and V 6 bases, and 12 bases lay outside the gene matches. The CDR3 is made up of 15 amino acids. The germline V gene has CDR1 SGHAT and CDR2 FQNNGV. The CDR3 protein is CASRKGGQRIYGYTF. In DNA, the CDR3 is TGTGCCAGCAGGAAAGGGGGACAGCGAATTTATGGCTACACCTTC.

The table lists this clonotype with many counts. CDR3: CASSEVGGSDYEQYF. The CDR3 DNA is TGTGCCAGCAGTGAGGTTGGGGGGTCTGACTACGAGCAGTACTTC. The V call is TRBV2, the J call TRBJ2-7; maybe TRBD2 (6 bases). V lost 3 bases, J lost 3 bases, and 15 bases lay in between. CDR3 length: 15 amino acids. CDR1 SNHLY and CDR2 FYNNEI come from the germline V gene.

This clonotype was observed at least ten times. The CDR3: CASSPLAVNTGELFF. DNA for the CDR3: TGTGCCAGCAGCCCCCTAGCGGTGAACACCGGGGAGCTGTTTTTT. The rearrangement links TRBV7-9 to TRBJ2-2, with TRBD2 matching 7 bases. J lost 1 base, V lost 5 bases, and 4 bases had no gene match. The CDR3 contains 15 residues. Per the germline V gene, CDR1 is SEHNR and CDR2 is FQNEAQ (reference sequence).

This clonotype was counted ten times or more. This rearrangement joins TRBV19 to TRBJ2-2; D not resolved. Germline V gene sequence: CDR1 LNHDA, CDR2 SQIVND (reference sequence). V shed 0 bases and J shed 6 bases, with 11 bases lying between them. The CDR3 loop spans 15 amino acids. The CDR3 spells CASSIDGIGPGELFF. CDR3 bases: TGTGCCAGTAGTATAGATGGAATAGGGCCCGGGGAGCTGTTTTTT.

This clonotype has at least ten counts. V and J are TRBV7-2 and TRBJ1-2, with TRBD1 as a possible D gene (6 bases). The CDR3 is made up of 13 amino acids. V lost 2 bases to trimming and J lost 7 bases, with 11 bases between them. Germline CDR1 is SGHTA and CDR2 is FQGNSA. CDR3 in amino acids: CASSLRQGIGYTF. The CDR3 nucleotides read TGTGCCAGCAGCTTACGGCAGGGGATTGGCTACACCTTC. The entire variable domain, with the rest obtained from reference TRBV7-2 and TRBJ1-2, is as follows: GAGVSQSPSNKVTEKGKDVELRCDPISGHTALYWYRQSLGQGLEFLIYFQGNSAPDKSGLPSDRFSAERTGGSVSTLTIQRTQQEDSAVYLCASSLRQGIGYTFGSGTRLTVV.

The chain is built from TRBV12-3 or TRBV12-4 and TRBJ1-1; 8 bases are shared with TRBD1. Trimming at V came to 5 bases and at J to 1 base, leaving 6 bases not matched to a gene. This CDR3 is built from 15 residues. The CDR3 nucleotides are TGTGCCAGCAGTGCAAGACAGGGGCCGAACACTGAAGCTTTCTTT. It codes for CASSARQGPNTEAFF.

Ten or more counts support this clonotype. This chain links TRBV7-8 with TRBJ2-2; possibly TRBD2 for D (6 bases). This CDR3 has 17 amino acids. Trimming removed 4 bases from V and 4 bases from J, with 19 bases in between. Germline CDR1 SGHVS, CDR2 FQNEAQ. The CDR3 loop is CASSSEIPGLRTGELFF. In DNA, the CDR3 is TGTGCCAGCAGCTCAGAAATACCGGGACTCCGCACCGGGGAGCTGTTTTTT.

This clonotype has a count of ten or more. The chain employs TRBV28 and TRBJ1-1, with 7 bases fitting TRBD1. Germline CDR1 is MDHEN and CDR2 is SYDVKM. The CDR3 consists of 15 residues. Trimming removed 1 base from V and 2 bases from J; junction bases left unmatched: 4. The CDR3 region is CASSLSGTANTEAFF. CDR3 coding DNA: TGTGCCAGCAGTTTATCGGGGACAGCAAACACTGAAGCTTTCTTT.

This clonotype was detected many times. This sequence joins TRBV5-6 and TRBJ1-4; D is ambiguous. Germline assignment: CDR1 SGHDT and CDR2 YYEEEE. The CDR3 has 15 amino acids. The ends were cut back, 6 bases at V and 4 bases at J, with 16 bases in the middle. This CDR3 is CASTFLRAGNEKLFF. CDR3 bases: TGTGCCAGCACTTTTTTACGGGCCGGTAATGAAAAACTGTTTTTT.

The gene calls are TRBV7-2 and TRBJ1-2, with TRBD1 as a possible D gene (5 bases). Germline assignment: CDR1 SGHTA and CDR2 FQGNSA. Trimming cost V 0 bases and J 3 bases, with 17 bases left between them. The CDR3 consists of 17 residues. The CDR3 DNA reads as TGTGCCAGCAGCTTAGCGGGGAACCAGGGTCTGCACTATGGCTACACCTTC. Amino acid sequence: CASSLAGNQGLHYGYTF.

This clonotype showed up just a few times. The chain is built from TRBV6-2 or TRBV6-3 and TRBJ1-5, with no clear D. The CDR3 consists of 14 residues. V was clipped by 1 base and J by 1 base, with 5 bases between them. Germline CDR1 and CDR2: MNHEY and SVGEGT. This CDR3 reads CASSYLDSNQPQHF. The CDR3 DNA reads as TGTGCCAGCAGTTACTTGGACAGCAATCAGCCCCAGCATTTT.

This clonotype was picked up many times. J is TRBJ1-5 and V is TRBV7-8; tentatively, D is TRBD1 (5 bases). Germline CDR1 SGHVS, CDR2 FQNEAQ. Trimming stripped 3 bases from V and 7 bases from J, with 16 bases between. The CDR3 covers 15 residues. In DNA form, the CDR3 reads TGTGCCAGCAGCTTCCAGGGCCGGGTGGAGCAGCCCCAGCATTTT. Protein product: CASSFQGRVEQPQHF. The whole variable domain, remainder taken from reference TRBV7-8 and TRBJ1-5, is GAGVSQSPRYKVAKRGQDVALRCDPISGHVSLFWYQQALGQGPEFLTYFQNEAQLDKSGLPSDRFFAERPEGSVSTLKIQRTQQEDSAVYLCASSFQGRVEQPQHFGDGTRLSIL.

The sample holds many counts of this clonotype. Here the CDR3 reads CASIGRGGLYQETQYF. CDR3 nucleotide sequence: TGTGCCAGCATCGGGAGGGGGGGCTTGTACCAAGAGACCCAGTACTTC. The chain joins TRBV28 to TRBJ2-5, with TRBD2 identical over 8 bases. The CDR3 spans 16 residues. V lost 7 bases to trimming and J lost 0 bases; unmatched junction nucleotides: 10. Looked up from germline, CDR1 is MDHEN and CDR2 is SYDVKM.